This T cell receptor beta chain stems from a study of blood T cell repertoires in COVID-19. For the study at large: Donors in the United States, Italy and Spain gave samples during acute or convalescent COVID-19.

The junction had 4 bases not matched to a gene; V was cut back by 6 bases and J by 5 bases. Germline CDR1 and CDR2: LNHDA and SQIVND (reference sequence). The CDR3 totals 14 residues. In the original processing: By means of reference gene primer amplification, nucleated cell counts were estimated. Sequenced by immunoSEQ multiplex PCR; TCRdb stores in-frame clones only, minus some. From that table come the V and J calls and clone size; the DNA was used to work out D and trimming. The sample holds some 350,000 clones, approximately 90% seen once. Specimen: peripheral blood. This receptor was obtained from a woman under 30 who had recovered from COVID-19. The rearrangement joins TRBV19 to TRBJ1-5; TRBD1 matches 10 bases. The CDR3 nucleotides read TGTGCCAGTAGGGACAGGGGGTTCGATCAGCCCCAGCATTTT. Translated, it gives CASRDRGFDQPQHF. The full variable domain, in which reference TRBV19 and TRBJ1-5 provide the parts outside the CDR3, is DGGITQSPKYLFRKEGQNVTLSCEQNLNHDAMYWYRQDPGQGLRLIYYSQIVNDFQKGDIAEGYSVSREKKESFPLTVTSAQKNPTAFYLCASRDRGFDQPQHFGDGTRLSIL.